Included here is one T cell receptor beta chain sequence, with context. The trim removed 4 bases at V and 9 bases at J, leaving 13 bases unmatched. The V gene's germline CDR1 is SGHDT and CDR2 YYEEEE. CDR3 size: 16 residues. This sample was included in a study of CD8+ T cells in alopecia areata. Background on the study: Each day, treated patients took oral tofacitinib twice, at 5 to 10 mg per dose.

The treatment was: oral pan-JAK inhibitor, 5-10 mg twice daily. RNA extraction was followed by reverse transcription into cDNA, which acted as the sequencing template. Using immunoSEQ multiplex PCR, the repertoire was profiled, and TCRdb retains in-frame clones only, with some absent. The sample includes about 180,000 clones, 50% to 75% of them seen just once. The chain uses TRBV5-6 and TRBJ1-6; TRBD1 agrees at 7 bases. The sequence was collected from a human donor with alopecia areata. This sample comprised CD4+ T cells sorted from blood, obtained between weeks 55 and 70, from a patient treated with tofacitinib. CDR3 nucleotide sequence: TGTGCCAGCAGCGTGTTCGACAGGGAGAATGGTTCACCCCTCCACTTT. Its translation: CASSVFDRENGSPLHF.